The clone carrying this TCR beta chain was observed once. Its antigen is not known. The sample holds other DNA sequences that translate to the same CDR3. This sample was included in a study of shared clonotypes between healthy human individuals. Broader study findings: Larger richness was generally estimated for naive than memory subsets.

Trimming took 1 base from V and 6 from J; bases not matched to a gene: 1. This CDR3 has 15 residues. Germline V gene lookup returns CDR1 SEHNR and CDR2 FQNEAQ (reference sequence). Profiling relied on immunoSEQ multiplex PCR, and the TCRdb table lists in-frame clones only, not all of them. In the table there are 600,000 to 750,000 clones, about 92% of which are singletons. CD8 memory pooled CD45RO+ cells and CCR7-negative CD45RA+ TemRA cells. V gene TRBV7-9 combines with J gene TRBJ2-2, with 11 nucleotides matching TRBD2. The sequencing sample was made of memory CD8+ T cells from PBMCs. The subset: CD45RO+ cells pooled with CCR7-negative TemRA cells. The clonotype originates from a man aged 18-30 years in good health. Some clones in this sample may be carry-over from other donors' samples. The CDR3 DNA reads as TGTGCCAGCAGCTTAGTGGGACTAGCGGCCGGGGAGCTGTTTTTT. Residues: CASSLVGLAAGELFF. Drawing the rest from reference TRBV7-9 and TRBJ2-2, the complete variable domain is DTGVSQNPRHKITKRGQNVTFRCDPISEHNRLYWYRQTLGQGPEFLTYFQNEAQLEKSRLLSDRFSAERPKGSFSTLEIQRTEQGDSAMYLCASSLVGLAAGELFFGEGSRLTVL.